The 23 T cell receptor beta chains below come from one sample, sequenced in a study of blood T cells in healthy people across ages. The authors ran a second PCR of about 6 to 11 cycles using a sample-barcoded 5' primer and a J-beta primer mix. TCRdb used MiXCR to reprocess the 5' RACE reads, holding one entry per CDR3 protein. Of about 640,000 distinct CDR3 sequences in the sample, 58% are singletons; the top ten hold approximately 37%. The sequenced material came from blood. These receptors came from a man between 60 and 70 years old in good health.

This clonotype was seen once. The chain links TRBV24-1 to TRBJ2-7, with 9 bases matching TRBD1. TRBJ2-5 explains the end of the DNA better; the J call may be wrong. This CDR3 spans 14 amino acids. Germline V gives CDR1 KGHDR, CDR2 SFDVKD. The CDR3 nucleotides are TGTGCCACCAATATACCGGGACAGGGCAGGACCCAGTACTTC. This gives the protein CATNIPGQGRTQYF.

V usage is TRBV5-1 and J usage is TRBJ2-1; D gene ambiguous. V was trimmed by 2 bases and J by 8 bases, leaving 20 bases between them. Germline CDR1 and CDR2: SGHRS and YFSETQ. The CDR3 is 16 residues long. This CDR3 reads CASSLGPVTSTDEQFF. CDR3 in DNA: TGCGCCAGCAGCTTAGGCCCTGTGACGTCCACAGATGAGCAGTTCTTC.

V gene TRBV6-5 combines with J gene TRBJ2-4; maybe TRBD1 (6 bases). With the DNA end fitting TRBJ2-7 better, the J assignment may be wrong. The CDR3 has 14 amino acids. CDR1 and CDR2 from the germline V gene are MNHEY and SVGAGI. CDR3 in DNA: TGTGCCAGCAGTGTCCACAGGGAAGGGAACGAGCAGTACTTC. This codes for CASSVHREGNEQYF.

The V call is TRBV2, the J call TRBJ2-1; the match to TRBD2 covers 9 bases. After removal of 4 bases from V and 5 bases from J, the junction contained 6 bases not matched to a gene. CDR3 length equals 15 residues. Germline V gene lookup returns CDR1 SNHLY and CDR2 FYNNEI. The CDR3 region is CASSVERGADNEQFF. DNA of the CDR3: TGTGCCAGCAGTGTTGAGCGGGGGGCCGACAATGAGCAGTTCTTC.

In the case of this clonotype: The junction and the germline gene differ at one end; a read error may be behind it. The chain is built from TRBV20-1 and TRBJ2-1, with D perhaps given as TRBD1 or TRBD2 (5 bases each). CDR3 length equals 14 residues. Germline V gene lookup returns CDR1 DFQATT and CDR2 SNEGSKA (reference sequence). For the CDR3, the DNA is TGCAGTGCCCACCGGCACGGGACCTACAAGGAGCAGTTCTTC. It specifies CSAHRHGTYKEQFF.

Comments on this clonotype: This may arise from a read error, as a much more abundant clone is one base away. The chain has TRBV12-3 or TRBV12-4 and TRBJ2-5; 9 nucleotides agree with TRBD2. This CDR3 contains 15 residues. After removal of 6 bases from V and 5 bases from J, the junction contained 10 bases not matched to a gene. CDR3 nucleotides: TGTGCCAGCAGGGCAAGATCTAGCGGGGTTGAGACCCAGTACTTC. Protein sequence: CASRARSSGVETQYF.

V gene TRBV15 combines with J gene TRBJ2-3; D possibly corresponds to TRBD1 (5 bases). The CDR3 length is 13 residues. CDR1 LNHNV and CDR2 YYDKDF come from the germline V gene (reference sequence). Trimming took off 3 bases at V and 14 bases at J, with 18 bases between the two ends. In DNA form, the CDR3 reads TGTGCCACCAGCAGGGAAGGACAATCGGGCCCGTATTTT. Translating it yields CATSREGQSGPYF. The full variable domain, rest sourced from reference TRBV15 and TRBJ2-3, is DAMVIQNPRYQVTQFGKPVTLSCSQTLNHNVMYWYQQKSSQAPKLLFHYYDKDFNNEADTPDNFQSRRPNTSFCFLDIRSPGLGDTAMYLCATSREGQSGPYFGPGTRLTVL.

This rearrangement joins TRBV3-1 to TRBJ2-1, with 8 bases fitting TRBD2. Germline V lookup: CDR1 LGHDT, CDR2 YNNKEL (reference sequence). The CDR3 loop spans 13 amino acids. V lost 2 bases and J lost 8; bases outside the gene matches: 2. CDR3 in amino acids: CASSQFSGDEQFF. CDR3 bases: TGTGCCAGCAGCCAATTTAGCGGGGATGAGCAGTTCTTC.

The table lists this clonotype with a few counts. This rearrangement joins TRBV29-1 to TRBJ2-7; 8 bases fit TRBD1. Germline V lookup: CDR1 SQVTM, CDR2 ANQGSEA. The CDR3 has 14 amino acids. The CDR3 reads CNPPWTGLSYEQYF. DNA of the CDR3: TGCAACCCCCCATGGACAGGGCTCTCCTACGAGCAGTACTTC.

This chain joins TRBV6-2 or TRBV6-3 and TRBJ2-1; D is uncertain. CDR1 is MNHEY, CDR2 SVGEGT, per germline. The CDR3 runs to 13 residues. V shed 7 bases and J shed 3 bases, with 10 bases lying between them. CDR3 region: CASTPGSYNEQFF. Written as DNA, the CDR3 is TGTGCCAGCACCCCTGGTAGCTACAATGAGCAGTTCTTC.

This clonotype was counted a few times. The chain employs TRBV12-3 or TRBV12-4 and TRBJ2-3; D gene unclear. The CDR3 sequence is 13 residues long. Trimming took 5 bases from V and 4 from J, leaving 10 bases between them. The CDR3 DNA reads TGTGCCAGCAGTCAATCCGGTCCAGATACGCAGTATTTT. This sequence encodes CASSQSGPDTQYF.

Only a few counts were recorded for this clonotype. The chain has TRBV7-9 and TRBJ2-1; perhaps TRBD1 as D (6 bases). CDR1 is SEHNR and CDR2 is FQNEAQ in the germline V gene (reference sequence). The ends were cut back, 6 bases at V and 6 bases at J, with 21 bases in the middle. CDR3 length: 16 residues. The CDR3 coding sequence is TGTGCCAGCAGTCCAGCCCTTCGGACAGCGACCAATGAGCAGTTCTTC. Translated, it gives CASSPALRTATNEQFF.

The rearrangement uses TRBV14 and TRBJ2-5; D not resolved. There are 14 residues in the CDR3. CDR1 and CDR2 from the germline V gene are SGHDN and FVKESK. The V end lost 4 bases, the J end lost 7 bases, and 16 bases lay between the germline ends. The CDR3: CASSPTARLGTQYF. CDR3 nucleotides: TGTGCCAGCAGCCCAACGGCAAGGCTGGGGACCCAGTACTTC.

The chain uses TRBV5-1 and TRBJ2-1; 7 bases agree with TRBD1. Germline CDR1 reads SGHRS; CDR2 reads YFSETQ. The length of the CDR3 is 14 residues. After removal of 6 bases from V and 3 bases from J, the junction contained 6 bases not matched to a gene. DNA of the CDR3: TGCGCCAGCAAACAGGGGCCCCTCTACAATGAGCAGTTCTTC. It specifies CASKQGPLYNEQFF. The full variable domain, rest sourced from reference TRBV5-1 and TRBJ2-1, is KAGVTQTPRYLIKTRGQQVTLSCSPISGHRSVSWYQQTPGQGLQFLFEYFSETQRNKGNFPGRFSGRQFSNSRSEMNVSTLELGDSALYLCASKQGPLYNEQFFGPGTRLTVL.

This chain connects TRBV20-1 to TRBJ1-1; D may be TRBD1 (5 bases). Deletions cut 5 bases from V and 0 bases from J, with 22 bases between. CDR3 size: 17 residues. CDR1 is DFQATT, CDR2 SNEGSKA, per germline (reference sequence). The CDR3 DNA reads TGCAGTGCTTGGGGCGGGTTAAAACTTCACATGAACACTGAAGCTTTCTTT. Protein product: CSAWGGLKLHMNTEAFF.

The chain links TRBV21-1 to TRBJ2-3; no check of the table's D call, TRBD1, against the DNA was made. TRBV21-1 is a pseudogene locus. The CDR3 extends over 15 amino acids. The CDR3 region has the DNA TGTGCCAGCAGCCCCCCATGCGGCTCCGCCAGAACGCAGTATTTT. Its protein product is CASSPPCGSARTQYF.

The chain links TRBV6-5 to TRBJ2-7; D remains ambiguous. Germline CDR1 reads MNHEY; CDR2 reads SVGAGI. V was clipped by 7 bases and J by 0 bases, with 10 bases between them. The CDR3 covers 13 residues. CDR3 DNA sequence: TGTGCCAGCAAAGGTCTGAACTCCTACGAGCAGTACTTC. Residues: CASKGLNSYEQYF.

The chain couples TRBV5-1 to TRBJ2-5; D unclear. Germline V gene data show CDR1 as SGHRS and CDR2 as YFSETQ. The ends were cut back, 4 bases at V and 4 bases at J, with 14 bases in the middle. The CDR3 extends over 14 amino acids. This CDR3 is CASSPRSYGETQYF. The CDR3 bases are TGCGCCAGCAGCCCGAGATCGTATGGAGAGACCCAGTACTTC.

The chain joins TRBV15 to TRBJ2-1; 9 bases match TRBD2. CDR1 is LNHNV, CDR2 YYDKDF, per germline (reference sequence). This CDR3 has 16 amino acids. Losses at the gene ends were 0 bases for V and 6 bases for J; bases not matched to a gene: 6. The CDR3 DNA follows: TGTGCCACCAGCAGAGATAGGGCTAGCGGGGCCAATGAGCAGTTCTTC. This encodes CATSRDRASGANEQFF.

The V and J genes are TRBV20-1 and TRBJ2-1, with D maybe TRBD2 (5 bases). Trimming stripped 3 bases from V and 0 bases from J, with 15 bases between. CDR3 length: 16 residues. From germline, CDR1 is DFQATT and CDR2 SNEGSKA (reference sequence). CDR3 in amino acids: CSARDDSSGSYNEQFF. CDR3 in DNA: TGCAGTGCTAGGGACGACTCCAGCGGCTCCTACAATGAGCAGTTCTTC.

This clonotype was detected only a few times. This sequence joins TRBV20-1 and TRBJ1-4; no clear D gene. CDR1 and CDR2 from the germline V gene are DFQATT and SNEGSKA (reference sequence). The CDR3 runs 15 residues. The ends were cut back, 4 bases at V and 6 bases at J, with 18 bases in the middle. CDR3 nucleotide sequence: TGCAGTGCTACCCCTGCGGCAGGTGGTGATGAAAAACTGTTTTTT. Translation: CSATPAAGGDEKLFF.

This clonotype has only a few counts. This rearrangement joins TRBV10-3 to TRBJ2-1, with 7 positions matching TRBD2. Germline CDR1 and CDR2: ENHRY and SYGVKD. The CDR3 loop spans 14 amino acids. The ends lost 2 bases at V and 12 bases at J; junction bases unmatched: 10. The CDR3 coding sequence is TGTGCCATCAGTGAGGAGCGGGGAAGTCGCGCGCAGTTCTTC. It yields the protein CAISEERGSRAQFF.

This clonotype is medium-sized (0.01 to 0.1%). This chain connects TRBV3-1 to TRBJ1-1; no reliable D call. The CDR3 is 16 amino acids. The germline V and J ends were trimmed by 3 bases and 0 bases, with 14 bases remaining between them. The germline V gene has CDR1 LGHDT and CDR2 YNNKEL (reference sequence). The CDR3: CASSQGAGSLNTEAFF. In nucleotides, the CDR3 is TGTGCCAGCAGCCAGGGTGCCGGGTCCTTGAACACTGAAGCTTTCTTT.